This entry lists 15 T cell receptor beta chains sequenced from one sample in a study of early T cells in non-severe SARS-CoV-2 infection. TCRdb recomputed calls from the 5' RACE reads with MiXCR, one row per CDR3 protein. Of roughly 60,000 distinct CDR3 sequences listed, over 9.5% are singletons. Sequenced sample: whole blood. The receptors were gathered from an adult who was a healthcare worker with PCR-confirmed SARS-CoV-2 infection or an uninfected control (not recorded which).

The chain joins TRBV3-1 to TRBJ2-4, with D perhaps TRBD1 (6 bases). CDR1 is LGHDT and CDR2 is YNNKEL in the germline V gene (reference sequence). V lost 0 bases to trimming and J lost 15 bases, with 18 bases between them. This CDR3 has 14 amino acids. The CDR3 is CASSQESEGDKRYF. DNA of the CDR3: TGTGCCAGCAGCCAAGAGTCAGAGGGGGACAAAAGGTACTTC.

This clonotype was seen repeatedly, ten times or more. This chain connects TRBV27 to TRBJ2-2; D gene uncertain. Germline values: CDR1 MNHEY, CDR2 SMNVEV (reference sequence). The CDR3 spans 14 residues. V was shortened by 3 bases and J by 1 base, with 6 bases between the two germline ends. The CDR3 here is CASSLSWNTGELFF. The CDR3 coding sequence is TGTGCCAGCAGTTTGAGTTGGAACACCGGGGAGCTGTTTTTT.

V gene TRBV12-5 combines with J gene TRBJ2-7; TRBD2 matches at 13 bases. Per the germline V gene, CDR1 is LGHNT and CDR2 is FRNRAP. This CDR3 region has 15 residues. The V and J ends lost 4 bases and 2 bases, in that order; junction bases with no gene match: 2. DNA for the CDR3: TGTGCTAGTGGTTGGACTAGCGGGGGACCCTACGAGCAGTACTTC. It translates to CASGWTSGGPYEQYF.

This clonotype was seen ten or more times. This chain joins TRBV29-1 and TRBJ1-4; D is undetermined. Trimming cost V 7 bases and J 7 bases, with 13 bases left between them. CDR3 length equals 12 residues. Per the germline V gene, CDR1 is SQVTM and CDR2 is ANQGSEA. CDR3 protein: CSALKGGEKLFF. CDR3 DNA: TGCAGCGCCCTGAAGGGAGGTGAAAAACTGTTTTTT.

This chain joins TRBV27 and TRBJ1-2; D perhaps matches TRBD1 (6 bases). The CDR3 consists of 15 residues. The V gene's germline CDR1 is MNHEY and CDR2 SMNVEV (reference sequence). Trimming pared 0 bases from V and 0 bases from J, leaving 8 bases between. CDR3 DNA: TGTGCCAGCAGTTTATCGTGGACAGCTAACTATGGCTACACCTTC. Translation gives CASSLSWTANYGYTF.

The CDR3 sequence: CASSFNTQETQYF. CDR3 DNA: TGTGCCAGCAGCTTCAACACCCAAGAGACCCAGTACTTC. The chain is built from TRBV11-2 and TRBJ2-5; D ambiguous. The CDR3 covers 13 residues. Trimming took 3 bases from V and 1 from J, leaving 6 bases between them. Germline CDR1 and CDR2: SGHAT and FQNNGV. Combining the CDR3 with reference TRBV11-2 and TRBJ2-5 gives the whole variable domain EAGVAQSPRYKIIEKRQSVAFWCNPISGHATLYWYQQILGQGPKLLIQFQNNGVVDDSQLPKDRFSAERLKGVDSTLKIQPAKLEDSAVYLCASSFNTQETQYFGPGTRLLVL.

Remarks on this clonotype: Mismatch with germline at one junction end may stem from a read error. This CDR3 reads CSVEVWGQTYEQYF. The CDR3 DNA is TGCAGCGTTGAGGTCTGGGGGCAGACCTATGAGCAGTACTTC. This sequence joins TRBV29-1 and TRBJ2-7; tentatively, D is TRBD1 (6 bases). Germline CDR1 reads SQVTM; CDR2 reads ANQGSEA. The CDR3 consists of 14 residues.

This clonotype was seen at least ten times. The chain carries TRBV9 and TRBJ1-2, with TRBD1 matching 7 bases. Trimming removed 5 bases from V and 3 bases from J; junction bases left unmatched: 7. Looked up from germline, CDR1 is SGDLS and CDR2 is YYNGEE. The CDR3 loop spans 14 amino acids. CDR3 bases: TGTGCCAGCAGTCCAACAGGGGTTGACTATGGCTACACCTTC. Translation gives CASSPTGVDYGYTF.

Only a few counts were recorded for this clonotype. This chain joins TRBV6-5 and TRBJ2-2; D remains unclear. Trimming pared 9 bases from V and 8 bases from J, leaving 19 bases between. The CDR3 runs to 14 residues. CDR1 is MNHEY, CDR2 SVGAGI, per germline. The CDR3, as DNA: TGTGCCAGTTTACCCCAGGCGAACGGGGGGGAGCTGTTTTTT. Translated: CASLPQANGGELFF.

In this sample, this clonotype turned up a few times. The rearrangement uses TRBV20-1 and TRBJ2-3; no definite D call. This CDR3 region has 13 residues. Per germline, CDR1 DFQATT and CDR2 SNEGSKA (reference sequence). Trimming removed 4 bases from V and 1 base from J, with 9 bases in between. CDR3 residues: CSAIPYGTDTQYF. The CDR3 region has the DNA TGCAGTGCTATACCGTACGGCACAGATACGCAGTATTTT.

The chain links TRBV28 to TRBJ2-7; 8 nucleotides match TRBD2. Per germline, CDR1 MDHEN and CDR2 SYDVKM. J gave up 5 bases and V 3 bases, and 6 bases lay outside the gene matches. The CDR3 is 14 amino acids. CDR3 residues: CASSFWSGSNEQYF. DNA for the CDR3: TGTGCCAGCAGTTTTTGGAGCGGGAGTAACGAGCAGTACTTC.

CDR3 bases: TGTGCCAGCAGCCAAGTTGTCGGGGGCGAGCAGTTCTTC. Translated, it gives CASSQVVGGEQFF. The rearrangement links TRBV14 to TRBJ2-1, with D perhaps being TRBD1 or TRBD2 (6 bases each). This CDR3 contains 13 residues. Germline V CDR1 and CDR2: SGHDN, FVKESK. V lost 1 base and J lost 10, with 11 bases in between.

This clonotype showed up many times. The genes are TRBV4-1 and TRBJ2-7; no definite D call. V shed 2 bases and J shed 0 bases, with 8 bases lying between them. Looked up from germline, CDR1 is MGHRA and CDR2 is YSYEKL. This CDR3 is 14 amino acids long. The CDR3 region is CASSQLRSSYEQYF. The CDR3 DNA follows: TGCGCCAGCAGCCAATTGAGGAGCTCCTACGAGCAGTACTTC.

The genes are TRBV5-8 and TRBJ1-6, with 8 bases that match TRBD1. This CDR3 spans 17 amino acids. V dropped 0 bases and J dropped 4; count of bases not matched to a gene: 6. CDR1 is SGHTS, CDR2 YDEGEE, per germline. CDR3 residues: CASSLGDRGRYNSPLHF. CDR3 sequence (DNA): TGTGCCAGCAGCTTGGGTGACAGGGGCCGATATAATTCACCCCTCCACTTT. Based on the CDR3 plus reference TRBV5-8 and TRBJ1-6, the full variable domain is EAGVTQSPTHLIKTRGQQATLRCSPISGHTSVYWYQQALGLGLQFLLWYDEGEERNRGNFPPRFSGRQFPNYSSELNVNALELEDSALYLCASSLGDRGRYNSPLHFGNGTRLTVT.

This clonotype occurred a few times. The V gene is TRBV7-2, the J gene TRBJ2-3; D is possibly TRBD1 (6 bases). The germline V and J ends were trimmed by 1 base and 6 bases, with 17 bases remaining between them. The CDR3 has 16 residues. Per the germline V gene, CDR1 is SGHTA and CDR2 is FQGNSA. DNA for the CDR3: TGTGCCAGCAGCTTAGACCCAGGACAGCCCCGCGATACGCAGTATTTT. Protein product: CASSLDPGQPRDTQYF. Full variable domain (outside the CDR3, taken from reference TRBV7-2 and TRBJ2-3): GAGVSQSPSNKVTEKGKDVELRCDPISGHTALYWYRQSLGQGLEFLIYFQGNSAPDKSGLPSDRFSAERTGGSVSTLTIQRTQQEDSAVYLCASSLDPGQPRDTQYFGPGTRLTVL.